This TCR beta chain originates from a study of shared clonotypes between healthy human individuals. The V end lost 4 bases, the J end lost 5 bases, and 12 bases lay between the germline ends. Per germline, CDR1 SEHNR and CDR2 FQNEAQ (reference sequence). This CDR3 comprises 14 residues. In regard to this clone: What it binds is not known.

Each cell subset's genomic DNA was divided evenly among several immunoSEQ plates. Measured with immunoSEQ multiplex PCR; TCRdb has only the in-frame clones, and not every one. The sample lists about 2.3 million clones, 85% to 95% occurring once. Study-wide results and caveats: Rarefaction gave evidence that sorted-subset sequencing remained incomplete despite large depth.

Sequencing input: naive CD4+ T cells from PBMCs. Subset reported: CD45RA+ positively selected. The V gene is TRBV7-9, the J gene TRBJ2-1; maybe TRBD2 (6 bases). The sequence came from a man younger than 35 in good health. Some clones in this sample may be carry-over from other donors' samples. CDR3 amino acids: CASSSLGGDNEQFF. CDR3 DNA: TGTGCCAGCAGCTCCCTCGGAGGGGACAATGAGCAGTTCTTC.